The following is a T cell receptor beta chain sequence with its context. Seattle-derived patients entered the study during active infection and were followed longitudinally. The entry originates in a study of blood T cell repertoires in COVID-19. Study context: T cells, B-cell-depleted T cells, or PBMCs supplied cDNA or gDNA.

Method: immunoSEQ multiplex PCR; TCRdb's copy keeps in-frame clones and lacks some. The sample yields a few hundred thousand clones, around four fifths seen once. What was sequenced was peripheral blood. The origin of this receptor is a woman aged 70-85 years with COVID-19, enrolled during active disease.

CDR3 bases: TGTGCCAGCAGTGAAGTTGGAGGGGCGGGTCAGCCCCAGCATTTT. This sequence encodes CASSEVGGAGQPQHF. The chain recombines TRBV2 with TRBJ1-5, with D perhaps matching TRBD1 (5 bases). This CDR3 spans 15 amino acids. Germline V CDR1 and CDR2: SNHLY, FYNNEI. Trimming pared 1 base from V and 6 bases from J, leaving 13 bases between.